The sequence of this T cell receptor (beta chain) was determined in a study of blood T cell repertoires in COVID-19. The repertoire was sequenced with immunoSEQ multiplex PCR; TCRdb's copy has only in-frame clones and lacks some. The table lists fewer than 300,000 clones, approximately 89% of them singletons. Per germline, CDR1 SQVTM and CDR2 ANQGSEA. Between the trimmed V and J ends, which lost 4 bases and 4 bases, there was a span of 17 bases. CDR3 size: 15 residues. What was sequenced was peripheral blood. This clonotype originated in a woman in her twenties or thirties with COVID-19, enrolled during active disease. This rearrangement joins TRBV29-1 to TRBJ1-3; tentative D call: TRBD1 (6 bases). The CDR3 DNA reads as TGCAGCGTTGGATGGGACACCCTTCGGGGAAACACCATATATTTT. It is translated as CSVGWDTLRGNTIYF.